Reported below is one T cell receptor beta chain. No cognate antigen has been identified for it. Base qualities were left out, and no much larger clone turns up one base away. Whole blood was collected in K2EDTA tubes by collaborating institutions according to the institutions' own protocols. For TCRbeta analysis, collaborators shipped samples as frozen whole blood, isolated PBMCs, or DNA extracted from either of those sample types. The immunoSEQ Assay, a bias-controlled multiplex PCR, was used to amplify TCRbeta CDR3 regions from genomic DNA. As for how the authors treated the data: The number of nucleated cells in each sample was estimated from the amplification of reference gene primers within the assay. To quantify the absolute abundance of each unique TCRbeta CDR3 rearrangement, sequence reads were collapsed and filtered. For each sample, productive Simpson clonality was calculated as the square root of Simpson's diversity index across productive rearrangements. TCRdb stores this immuneACCESS table with in-frame sequences only. Part of the clones is absent; in the studies checked, under half of the shortfall reflects unresolved V genes, and no reason is known for the rest. That table furnishes V, J and clone size, whereas the DNA furnished D and trimming. The sample records 80,000 to 100,000 clones, 80% of which are singletons. The ten largest make up under 20% of the sample.

The data originate from a study of blood T cell repertoires in COVID-19 (TCRdb year 2020). Some background on the complete study: The collaborator samples originated in the United States, Italy and Spain and spanned the acute and convalescent phases of COVID-19. The repertoires were released in a freely available public database meant as a resource for research on the immune response to SARS-CoV-2. The samples were drawn from the first 160 participants of the ongoing ImmuneRACE study and from 1,254 subjects provided by 6 global collaborators. The prospective study material was composed of cDNA or gDNA derived from T cells, B-cell-depleted T cells, or PBMCs. Deeply sampled blood TCRbeta repertoires from subjects exposed to, actively infected with, or recovered from COVID-19 were included in the dataset. Where available, HLA class I and class II types were taken from metadata supplied by the sample provider and were not determined by assay-based typing. A de-identified subject ID, COVID-19 status, age in years and sex were almost always included in the sample metadata. What the authors observed across the whole study: The quantity of clinical and demographic metadata differed by source and by participant and was supplied without curation.

The germline V gene (reference sequence) sets CDR1 to LNHDA and CDR2 to SQIVND. Compared with germline, V lacks 4 bases and J lacks 5 bases; bases without a gene match: 6. The cysteine opens and the phenylalanine closes a CDR3 of 15 amino acids. Only CDR3 DNA remains: 45 bases, in frame from the first base. The specimen was peripheral blood. The chain couples TRBV19 to TRBJ1-5; 9 junctional bases match TRBD1. The clonotype comes from a human donor in a cohort sampled during active COVID-19. The encoded CDR3 is CASSRGQGFYQPQHF. The nucleotide sequence is TGTGCCAGTAGTAGGGGACAGGGATTTTATCAGCCCCAGCATTTT. The CDR3, completed at both ends by the reference TRBV19 and TRBJ1-5 genes, gives the full variable domain DGGITQSPKYLFRKEGQNVTLSCEQNLNHDAMYWYRQDPGQGLRLIYYSQIVNDFQKGDIAEGYSVSREKKESFPLTVTSAQKNPTAFYLCASSRGQGFYQPQHFGDGTRLSIL.